The following is a T cell receptor beta chain sequence with its context. Its matching antigen is unknown. PCR used 60 Vbeta primers and 13 Jbeta primers. The method was immunoSEQ multiplex PCR; TCRdb's version includes in-frame clones alone and lacks a portion of them. The sample shows approximately 110,000 clones, 77% of them seen only once. This sample stems from a study of cytomegalovirus exposure and HLA in healthy donors. For the study at large: In an earlier analysis, 117 million unique TCR beta sequences were found from some 180 million T cells. Caucasian-associated ancestry cluster membership applied to 75% to 85% of some 400 genotyped donors.

The V gene's germline CDR1 is SNHLY and CDR2 FYNNEI. The CDR3 contains 15 residues. The J segment lost 4 bases and the V segment lost 6 bases, leaving 5 bases of the junction unmatched. Study outcomes and limitations: A later analysis by the authors found several of the most significant clusters apparently linked to common viral pathogens. TCR beta sequences numbering around 15,000 were associated with HLA alleles at 0.05 false discovery rate in a later analysis.

Sequencing was performed on PBMCs. The chain combines TRBV2 with TRBJ2-1, with 11 bases that match TRBD2. The TCR was taken from a woman in her forties in good health and CMV-seropositive. The CDR3 coding sequence is TGTGCCAGCAGGCCCCTAGCGGGAGGATACAATGAGCAGTTCTTC. Translation gives CASRPLAGGYNEQFF.